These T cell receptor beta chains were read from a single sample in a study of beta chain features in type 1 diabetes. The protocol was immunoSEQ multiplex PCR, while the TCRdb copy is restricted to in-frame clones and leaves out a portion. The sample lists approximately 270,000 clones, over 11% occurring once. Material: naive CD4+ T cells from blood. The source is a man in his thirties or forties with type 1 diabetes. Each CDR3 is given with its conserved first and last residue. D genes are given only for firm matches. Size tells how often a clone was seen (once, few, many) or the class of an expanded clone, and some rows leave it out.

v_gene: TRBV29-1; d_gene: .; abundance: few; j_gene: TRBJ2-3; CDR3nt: TGCAGCGTTGAAGCCAGTCAGGGTACAGATACGCAGTATTTT; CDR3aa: CSVEASQGTDTQYF
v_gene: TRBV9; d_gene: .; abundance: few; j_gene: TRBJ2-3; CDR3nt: TGTGCCAGCAGCGTAGCTGTTAGCTCAGATACGCAGTATTTT; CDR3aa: CASSVAVSSDTQYF
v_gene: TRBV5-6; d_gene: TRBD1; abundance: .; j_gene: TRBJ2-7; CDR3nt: TGTGCCAGCAGCAAGGACAGGGGGTTCGAGCAGTACTTC; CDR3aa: CASSKDRGFEQYF
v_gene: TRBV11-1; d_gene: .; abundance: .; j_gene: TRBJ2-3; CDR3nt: TGTGCCAGCAGCTTAGAGGGACACTCCACAGATACGCAGTATTTT; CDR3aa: CASSLEGHSTDTQYF
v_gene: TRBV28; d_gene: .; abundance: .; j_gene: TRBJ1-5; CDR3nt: TGTGCCAGCAGTTCCCCCTCCAGGGCGGTAGGTCAGCCCCAGCATTTT; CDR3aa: CASSSPSRAVGQPQHF
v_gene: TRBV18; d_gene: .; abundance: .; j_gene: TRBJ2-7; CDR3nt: TGTGCCAGCTCACCACCGGGGAGTGACGAGCAGTACTTC; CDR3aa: CASSPPGSDEQYF
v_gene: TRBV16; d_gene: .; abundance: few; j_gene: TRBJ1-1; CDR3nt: TGTGCCAGCAGCCAATCTACCCGGGGGGCTTTCTTT; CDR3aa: CASSQSTRGAFF
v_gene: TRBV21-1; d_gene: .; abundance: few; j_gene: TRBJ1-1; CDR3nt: TGTGCCAGCAGCAAAGATACCAGGGGGCATGGTGAAGCTTTCTTT; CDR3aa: CASSKDTRGHGEAFF
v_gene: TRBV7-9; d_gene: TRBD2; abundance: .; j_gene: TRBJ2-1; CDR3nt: TGTGCCAGCAGCTTAGGACTAGCGGGCTTTAATGAGCAGTTCTTC; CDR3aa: CASSLGLAGFNEQFF
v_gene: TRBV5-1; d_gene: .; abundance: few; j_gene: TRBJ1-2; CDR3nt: TGCGCCAGCTCGTGGGGCAAAAGGAACTATGGCTACACCTTC; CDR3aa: CASSWGKRNYGYTF
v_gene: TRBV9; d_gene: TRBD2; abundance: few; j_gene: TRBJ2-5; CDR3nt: TGTGCCAGCAGCGTGAGACTAGCGACGGAGACCCAGTACTTC; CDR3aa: CASSVRLATETQYF
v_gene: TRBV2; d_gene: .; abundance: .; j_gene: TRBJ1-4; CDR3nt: TGTGCCGCCCGCGGGCAGACGGAAAAACTGTTTTTT; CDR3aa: CAARGQTEKLFF
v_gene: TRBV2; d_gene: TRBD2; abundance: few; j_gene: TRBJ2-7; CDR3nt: TGTGCCAGCAGTGAAATGGCTAGCGGACGATCCTCCGAGCAGTACTTC; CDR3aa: CASSEMASGRSSEQYF
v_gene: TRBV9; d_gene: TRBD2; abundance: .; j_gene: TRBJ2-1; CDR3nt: TGTGCCAGCAGCCCGGGACTAGCGGGATCTGAGCAGTTCTTC; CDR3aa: CASSPGLAGSEQFF
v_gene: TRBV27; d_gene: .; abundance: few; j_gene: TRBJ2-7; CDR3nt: TGTGCCAGCAGTTTATCGTCTCCCTACGAGCAGTACTTC; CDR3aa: CASSLSSPYEQYF
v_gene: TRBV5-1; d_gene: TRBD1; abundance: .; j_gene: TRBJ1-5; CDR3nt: TGCGCCAGCAGCCTAGGTCCGGGACAGTCATATAGCAATCAGCCCCAGCATTTT; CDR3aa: CASSLGPGQSYSNQPQHF
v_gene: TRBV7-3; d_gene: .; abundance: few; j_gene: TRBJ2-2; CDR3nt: TGTGCCAGCAGCTTCACCGGGGTCCTCTTCCACACGAACACCGGGGAGCTGTTTTTT; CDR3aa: CASSFTGVLFHTNTGELFF
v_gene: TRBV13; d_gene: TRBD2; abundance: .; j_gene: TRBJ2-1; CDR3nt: TGTGCCAGCAGCTTTTCTGGACTAGCGGGACTCTACAATGAGCAGTTCTTC; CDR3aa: CASSFSGLAGLYNEQFF
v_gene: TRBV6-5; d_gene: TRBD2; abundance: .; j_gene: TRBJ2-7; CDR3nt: TGTGCCAGCAGTTACAGGTCTAGCGGTTACACCTACGAGCAGTACTTC; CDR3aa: CASSYRSSGYTYEQYF
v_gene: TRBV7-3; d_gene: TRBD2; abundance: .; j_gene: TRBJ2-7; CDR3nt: TGTGCCAGCAGCTCGAGCGGGAGTGTCTACGAGCAGTACTTC; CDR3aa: CASSSSGSVYEQYF